Listed here are 16 T cell receptor beta chains from one sample, sequenced in a study of OX40 agonist ivuxolimab in advanced cancers. Measured with immunoSEQ multiplex PCR; TCRdb has only the in-frame clones, and not every one. The data contain about 50,000 clones, around 87% of them singletons. Sequenced material: CD4+ or CD8+ T cells sorted from blood, taken in a trial of the OX40 agonist ivuxolimab. Receptors were obtained from an adult with an advanced solid tumor such as melanoma, head and neck, liver or kidney cancer.

Notes on this clone: Other DNA sequences from this sample encode an identical CDR3 as well. The rearrangement joins TRBV7-9 to TRBJ2-7; 7 nucleotides match TRBD2. Germline lookup yields CDR1 SEHNR and CDR2 FQNEAQ (reference sequence). V shed 1 base and J 5 bases; nucleotides not matched to a gene: 8. There are 15 residues in the CDR3. The CDR3 protein is CASSLVSGGLNEQYF. For the CDR3, the DNA is TGTGCCAGCAGCTTAGTCTCGGGGGGTCTGAACGAGCAGTACTTC.

This sequence joins TRBV29-1 and TRBJ1-2, with TRBD1 matching over 12 bases. The CDR3 is 13 residues long. Germline V CDR1 and CDR2: SQVTM, ANQGSEA. The ends lost 6 bases at V and 6 bases at J; junction bases unmatched: 5. The CDR3 region has the DNA TGCAGCGTGCCGGGACAGGGGGCACATGGCTACACCTTC. This translates into CSVPGQGAHGYTF.

V is TRBV4-3 and J is TRBJ1-2; 7 nucleotides align to TRBD1. The V gene end was trimmed by 0 bases and the J gene end by 5 bases; junction bases not matched to a gene: 15. CDR1 is LGHNA, CDR2 YSLEER, per germline. The CDR3 covers 18 residues. CDR3 nucleotides: TGCGCCAGCAGCCAAGATCGCTCAACAGGGGTCTTTAAGTATGGCTACACCTTC. It translates to CASSQDRSTGVFKYGYTF.

This clone was found once. V is TRBV7-9 and J is TRBJ2-1; 11 bases are a match to TRBD2. The CDR3 is made up of 13 amino acids. Germline CDR1 reads SEHNR; CDR2 reads FQNEAQ (reference sequence). V lost 5 bases, J lost 7 bases, and 1 base stayed unmatched. CDR3 in amino acids: CASSPSGGNEQFF. CDR3 sequence (DNA): TGTGCCAGCAGCCCTAGCGGGGGGAATGAGCAGTTCTTC.

V gene TRBV30 combines with J gene TRBJ1-2; a possible D gene is TRBD1 (6 bases). Between the trimmed V and J ends, which lost 3 bases and 4 bases, there was a span of 24 bases. Germline V gene sequence: CDR1 GTSNPN, CDR2 SVGIG (reference sequence). The CDR3 is made up of 17 amino acids. This CDR3 reads CAWRFGDTPYPSYGYTF. CDR3 DNA: TGTGCCTGGAGATTCGGGGACACCCCTTATCCAAGCTATGGCTACACCTTC.

This chain joins TRBV9 and TRBJ1-2, with a tentative D call TRBD1 (5 bases). V was trimmed by 7 bases and J by 7 bases, leaving 14 bases between them. CDR1 and CDR2 from the germline V gene are SGDLS and YYNGEE. The CDR3 sequence is 12 residues long. The CDR3 loop reads CASGFREGGYTF. CDR3 DNA: TGTGCCAGCGGGTTCAGGGAAGGTGGCTACACCTTC.

The chain has TRBV2 and TRBJ2-1, with 14 bases fitting TRBD2. Trimming at V came to 1 base and at J to 6 bases, leaving 8 bases not matched to a gene. Per the germline V gene, CDR1 is SNHLY and CDR2 is FYNNEI. The CDR3 is made up of 18 amino acids. The chain's CDR3 is CASSEEGWGLAGANEQFF. The CDR3 coding sequence is TGTGCCAGCAGTGAAGAGGGTTGGGGACTAGCGGGAGCCAATGAGCAGTTCTTC.

This clone was recorded once. The rearrangement links TRBV19 to TRBJ2-2, with 10 positions matching TRBD1. V shed 7 bases, J shed 4 bases, and the junction held 3 bases outside the gene matches. CDR3 length: 14 amino acids. The germline V gene encodes CDR1 LNHDA and CDR2 SQIVND (reference sequence). The CDR3, as DNA: TGTGCCAGTATGGGGACAGGGGCCACCGGGGAGCTGTTTTTT. This codes for CASMGTGATGELFF.

This clone has just one count. The chain is built from TRBV19 and TRBJ1-2; 7 bases are a match to TRBD1. CDR1 and CDR2 from the germline V gene are LNHDA and SQIVND (reference sequence). The J segment lost 0 bases and the V segment lost 5 bases, leaving 3 bases of the junction unmatched. The CDR3 is made up of 14 amino acids. The CDR3: CASSWGQTNYGYTF. In DNA, the CDR3 is TGTGCCAGTAGTTGGGGACAGACTAACTATGGCTACACCTTC.

This clone was seen just once. The rearrangement uses TRBV7-2 and TRBJ1-2; possibly TRBD1 for D (6 bases). The CDR3 covers 15 residues. Germline V CDR1 and CDR2: SGHTA, FQGNSA. Trimming cost V 1 base and J 3 bases, with 12 bases left between them. CDR3 sequence (DNA): TGTGCCAGCAGCTTAGAGGGGGGAACGGACTATGGCTACACCTTC. Its translation: CASSLEGGTDYGYTF.

CDR3 region: CASSSGGMNSGVEQYF. CDR3 DNA: TGTGCCAGCAGTTCAGGGGGTATGAACTCCGGGGTGGAGCAGTACTTC. This chain connects TRBV25-1 to TRBJ2-7, with 7 bases that match TRBD1. J gave up 7 bases and V 5 bases, and 17 bases lay outside the gene matches. CDR3 length equals 16 residues. Germline lookup yields CDR1 MGHDK and CDR2 SYGVNS.

This chain links TRBV5-5 with TRBJ1-1, with D possibly TRBD1 on 6 matching bases. The V end was cut by 7 bases, the J end by 2 bases, with 9 bases between. CDR1 SGHKS and CDR2 YYEKEE come from the germline V gene (reference sequence). The CDR3 loop spans 12 amino acids. Here the CDR3 reads CASGQPNTEAFF. The CDR3 DNA reads TGTGCCAGCGGACAGCCAAACACTGAAGCTTTCTTT. Full variable domain (missing parts from reference TRBV5-5 and TRBJ1-1): DAGVTQSPTHLIKTRGQQVTLRCSPISGHKSVSWYQQVLGQGPQFIFQYYEKEERGRGNFPDRFSARQFPNYSSELNVNALLLGDSALYLCASGQPNTEAFFGQGTRLTVV.

The V and J genes are TRBV27 and TRBJ1-2, with 10 bases identical to TRBD1. The trim removed 5 bases at V and 4 bases at J, leaving 7 bases unmatched. The germline V gene has CDR1 MNHEY and CDR2 SMNVEV (reference sequence). This CDR3 has 15 amino acids. The CDR3 here is CASSLMTGGGYGYTF. CDR3 in DNA: TGTGCCAGCAGTCTAATGACAGGGGGCGGCTATGGCTACACCTTC.

The chain uses TRBV15 and TRBJ2-5; the match to TRBD2 covers 9 bases. The CDR3 totals 16 residues. With V trimmed by 0 bases and J by 5 bases, 7 bases remained unmatched. Looked up from germline, CDR1 is LNHNV and CDR2 is YYDKDF (reference sequence). In DNA form, the CDR3 reads TGTGCCACCAGCAGAGATGATGCGGGGGGGATGGAGACCCAGTACTTC. It translates to CATSRDDAGGMETQYF.

The chain is built from TRBV9 and TRBJ2-3; 8 bases are shared with TRBD2. The CDR3 extends over 16 amino acids. After removal of 3 bases from V and 0 bases from J, the junction contained 6 bases not matched to a gene. Germline V lookup: CDR1 SGDLS, CDR2 YYNGEE. CDR3 residues: CASSGSGGPSTDTQYF. The CDR3 DNA reads as TGTGCCAGCAGCGGAAGCGGGGGCCCTAGCACAGATACGCAGTATTTT.

This chain uses TRBV7-9 with TRBJ1-2; D uncertain. Per the germline V gene, CDR1 is SEHNR and CDR2 is FQNEAQ (reference sequence). The ends were cut back, 4 bases at V and 7 bases at J, with 13 bases in the middle. CDR3 size: 13 residues. The DNA of the CDR3 is TGTGCCAGCAGCTCTCATACTGGCTTTGGCTACACCTTC. It encodes CASSSHTGFGYTF.